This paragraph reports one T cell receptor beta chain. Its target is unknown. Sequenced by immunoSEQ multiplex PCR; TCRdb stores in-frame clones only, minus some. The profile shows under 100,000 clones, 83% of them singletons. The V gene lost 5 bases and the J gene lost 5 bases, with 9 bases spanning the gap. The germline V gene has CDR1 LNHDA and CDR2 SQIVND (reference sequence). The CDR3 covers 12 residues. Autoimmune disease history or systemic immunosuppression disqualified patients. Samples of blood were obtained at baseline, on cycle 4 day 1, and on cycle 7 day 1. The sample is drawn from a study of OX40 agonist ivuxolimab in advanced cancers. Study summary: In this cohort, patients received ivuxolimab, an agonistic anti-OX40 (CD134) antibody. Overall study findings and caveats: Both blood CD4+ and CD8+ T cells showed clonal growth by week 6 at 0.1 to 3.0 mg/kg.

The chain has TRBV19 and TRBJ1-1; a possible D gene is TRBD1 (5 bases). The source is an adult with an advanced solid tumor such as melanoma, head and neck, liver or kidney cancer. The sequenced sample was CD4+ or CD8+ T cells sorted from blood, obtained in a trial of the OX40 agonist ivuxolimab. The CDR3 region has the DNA TGTGCCAGTAGTGGGGCCCGAACTGAAGCTTTCTTT. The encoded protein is CASSGARTEAFF.